This passage covers 29 T cell receptor beta chains from one sample sequenced in a study of shared clonotypes between healthy human individuals. Using immunoSEQ multiplex PCR, the repertoire was profiled, and TCRdb retains in-frame clones only, with some absent. The sample consists of about 560,000 clones, roughly four fifths of them appearing once. Material: PBMCs. The receptors were sampled from a woman aged 40 to 55 in good health. Some clones in this sample may be carry-over from other donors' samples.

The chain has TRBV21-1 and TRBJ1-2. TRBV21-1 is described as a pseudogene. This CDR3 contains 14 residues. CDR3: CASSNFGESYGYTF. The CDR3 region has the DNA TGTGCCAGCAGCAACTTTGGAGAGTCCTATGGCTACACCTTC.

As DNA, the CDR3 is TGTGCCAGCTCACCGGCCGAACGAACGGGAGCTTACAATGAGCAGTTCTTC. This sequence encodes CASSPAERTGAYNEQFF. The chain carries TRBV18 and TRBJ2-1; a weak D match, TRBD2 (6 bases). Trimming removed 3 bases from V and 4 bases from J, with 19 bases in between. The CDR3 is made up of 17 amino acids. Germline CDR1 and CDR2: KGHSH and LQKENI.

This chain links TRBV2 with TRBJ2-5; no clear D gene. This CDR3 is 13 amino acids long. CDR1 SNHLY and CDR2 FYNNEI come from the germline V gene. V lost 8 bases and J lost 1, with 11 bases in between. The CDR3 spells CASHPRLQETQYF. CDR3 DNA sequence: TGTGCCAGCCACCCCCGACTCCAAGAGACCCAGTACTTC.

This chain connects TRBV6-1 to TRBJ2-5, with a weak D call TRBD1 (5 bases). The DNA end favors TRBJ2-7, so the J call may be wrong. Germline CDR1 is MNHNS and CDR2 is SASEGT. The CDR3 runs 14 residues. The CDR3 bases are TGTGCCAGCAGTGAAGTCAGGGAAACCTACGAGCAGTACTTC. Translating it yields CASSEVRETYEQYF.

The chain joins TRBV7-2 to TRBJ2-7, with D hard to call. Germline V gives CDR1 SGHTA, CDR2 FQGNSA. There are 13 residues in the CDR3. Between the trimmed V and J ends, which lost 3 bases and 2 bases, there was a span of 8 bases. This CDR3 reads CASSFGPTYEQYF. The CDR3 DNA sequence: TGTGCCAGCAGCTTCGGTCCAACCTACGAGCAGTACTTC. Combining the CDR3 with reference TRBV7-2 and TRBJ2-7 gives the whole variable domain GAGVSQSPSNKVTEKGKDVELRCDPISGHTALYWYRQSLGQGLEFLIYFQGNSAPDKSGLPSDRFSAERTGGSVSTLTIQRTQQEDSAVYLCASSFGPTYEQYFGPGTRLTVT.

The CDR3 region is CASSLTLQVRTGELFF. The CDR3 nucleotides read TGCGCCAGCAGCCTCACGCTCCAGGTTAGGACCGGGGAGCTGTTTTTT. V gene TRBV4-1 combines with J gene TRBJ2-2; unclear D gene. Germline assignment: CDR1 MGHRA and CDR2 YSYEKL. This CDR3 is built from 16 residues. V was pared by 4 bases and J by 5 bases, with 17 bases between.

This clone has just a few counts. The rearrangement joins TRBV9 to TRBJ2-7; TRBD1 agrees at 8 bases. Per germline, CDR1 SGDLS and CDR2 YYNGEE. The CDR3 consists of 15 residues. V shed 4 bases, J shed 2 bases, and the junction held 8 bases outside the gene matches. CDR3: CASSTGTGGTYEQYF. CDR3 nucleotides: TGTGCCAGCAGCACCGGGACAGGCGGGACCTACGAGCAGTACTTC. Complete variable domain (other parts from reference TRBV9 and TRBJ2-7): DSGVTQTPKHLITATGQRVTLRCSPRSGDLSVYWYQQSLDQGLQFLIQYYNGEERAKGNILERFSAQQFPDLHSELNLSSLELGDSALYFCASSTGTGGTYEQYFGPGTRLTVT.

This clone was seen more than once but under ten times. This sample includes further DNA sequences coding for the same CDR3. The chain uses TRBV7-9 and TRBJ1-1; weak D call: TRBD1 (5 bases). Between the trimmed V and J ends, which lost 1 base and 8 bases, there was a span of 11 bases. Germline CDR1 is SEHNR and CDR2 is FQNEAQ (reference sequence). CDR3 length: 13 residues. CDR3 in DNA: TGTGCCAGCAGCTTAGAGGGTGGGACCGAAGCTTTCTTT. The encoded protein is CASSLEGGTEAFF.

The chain is built from TRBV11-2 and TRBJ1-5; D is unresolved. Germline V gene data show CDR1 as SGHAT and CDR2 as FQNNGV. The CDR3 is 15 amino acids. The V end was cut by 0 bases, the J end by 2 bases, with 8 bases between. The CDR3 coding sequence is TGTGCCAGCAGCTTAGACGGAACGGGCAATCAGCCCCAGCATTTT. Its translation: CASSLDGTGNQPQHF.

The DNA for the CDR3 is TGTGCCAGCAGTGAAGTCAGGGTGGGGAATCAGCCCCAGCATTTT. Protein product: CASSEVRVGNQPQHF. The chain is built from TRBV6-1 and TRBJ1-5; TRBD1 might be the D (5 bases). Trimming removed 1 base at V and 4 bases at J, with 11 bases between. The CDR3 is 15 amino acids. Germline V gene data show CDR1 as MNHNS and CDR2 as SASEGT.

The J gene is TRBJ1-2, the V gene TRBV28, with unresolved D. Trimming stripped 6 bases from V and 0 bases from J, with 11 bases between. In germline, CDR1 is MDHEN, CDR2 SYDVKM. The CDR3 is 14 amino acids. DNA of the CDR3: TGTGCCAGCAGATCCGGTAGGGCTAACTATGGCTACACCTTC. This translates into CASRSGRANYGYTF.

J is TRBJ2-7 and V is TRBV28; 7 bases line up with TRBD1. Germline CDR1 and CDR2: MDHEN and SYDVKM. V lost 8 bases to trimming and J lost 3 bases; unmatched junction nucleotides: 13. The CDR3 sequence is 15 residues long. CDR3 DNA sequence: TGTGCCAGCCGGGACAGTCCTAATAATTACTACGAGCAGTACTTC. Its translation: CASRDSPNNYYEQYF.

Notes on this clone: A much larger clone is a single base away; this may be a read error. The chain employs TRBV5-4 and TRBJ2-3; D gene uncertain. From germline, CDR1 is SGHNT and CDR2 YYREEE (reference sequence). V gave up 2 bases and J gave up 1 base, with 2 bases separating them. This CDR3 is built from 12 residues. CDR3 loop: CASSFRTDTQYF. CDR3 bases: TGTGCCAGCAGCTTCCGCACAGATACGCAGTATTTT. Filled out from reference TRBV5-4 and TRBJ2-3, the complete variable domain reads ETGVTQSPTHLIKTRGQQVTLRCSSQSGHNTVSWYQQALGQGPQFIFQYYREEENGRGNFPPRFSGLQFPNYSSELNVNALELDDSALYLCASSFRTDTQYFGPGTRLTVL.

This clone was recorded only once. The chain combines TRBV7-2 with TRBJ2-1, with 11 bases fitting TRBD1. The CDR3 covers 17 residues. CDR1 SGHTA and CDR2 FQGNSA come from the germline V gene. V lost 5 bases, J lost 5 bases, and 11 bases stayed unmatched. CDR3 region: CASSPYSGTGGHNEQFF. CDR3 in DNA: TGTGCCAGCAGCCCCTACTCCGGGACAGGGGGTCACAATGAGCAGTTCTTC.

The V gene is TRBV29-1, the J gene TRBJ1-4, with D unresolved. Germline CDR1 and CDR2: SQVTM and ANQGSEA. V shed 7 bases and J shed 5 bases, with 5 bases lying between them. The CDR3 covers 10 residues. CDR3 region: CSALNEKLFF. The CDR3 DNA sequence: TGCAGCGCCCTCAATGAAAAACTGTTTTTT.

On this clone: This CDR3 is also generated by other DNA sequences in the sample. The chain uses TRBV28 and TRBJ2-2; maybe TRBD1 (6 bases). V was cut by 3 bases and J by 3 bases, with 11 bases left in between. Germline V lookup: CDR1 MDHEN, CDR2 SYDVKM. CDR3 length: 15 residues. The CDR3 region is CASSFGGADTGELFF. The CDR3 coding sequence is TGTGCCAGCAGTTTTGGGGGCGCGGACACCGGGGAGCTGTTTTTT. Combining the CDR3 with reference TRBV28 and TRBJ2-2 gives the whole variable domain DVKVTQSSRYLVKRTGEKVFLECVQDMDHENMFWYRQDPGLGLRLIYFSYDVKMKEKGDIPEGYSVSREKKERFSLILESASTNQTSMYLCASSFGGADTGELFFGEGSRLTVL.

This chain connects TRBV25-1 to TRBJ1-5; perhaps TRBD1 as D (5 bases). The V end lost 6 bases, the J end lost 2 bases, and 8 bases lay between the germline ends. CDR3 length: 13 residues. Germline V gene data show CDR1 as MGHDK and CDR2 as SYGVNS. The CDR3, as DNA: TGTGCCAGCAGCCGGGACGGCAATCAGCCCCAGCATTTT. It translates to CASSRDGNQPQHF.

The V call is TRBV7-2, the J call TRBJ2-1, with 7 nucleotides matching TRBD2. The CDR3 contains 15 residues. With 4 bases clipped from V and 4 bases from J, the junction kept 7 bases outside the gene matches. CDR1 is SGHTA, CDR2 FQGNSA, per germline. CDR3 nucleotide sequence: TGTGCCAGCAGCTCCTCGGGACTACCTTACAATGAGCAGTTCTTC. It codes for CASSSSGLPYNEQFF.

The rearrangement uses TRBV19 and TRBJ2-3; D unresolved. Between the trimmed V and J ends, which lost 7 bases and 3 bases, there was a span of 8 bases. CDR1 LNHDA and CDR2 SQIVND come from the germline V gene (reference sequence). This CDR3 region has 12 residues. The CDR3 is CASNAVTDTQYF. The DNA for the CDR3 is TGTGCCAGTAACGCCGTGACAGATACGCAGTATTTT.

This chain joins TRBV5-5 and TRBJ2-3; D is undetermined. V lost 4 bases, J lost 2 bases, and 17 bases lay in between. From germline, CDR1 is SGHKS and CDR2 YYEKEE (reference sequence). This CDR3 spans 16 amino acids. The CDR3 spells CASSIGPSAVTDTQYF. The CDR3 nucleotides read TGTGCCAGCAGCATCGGGCCGAGCGCCGTCACAGATACGCAGTATTTT.

Worth noting for this clone: Other DNA sequences in this sample translate to the same CDR3. The chain recombines TRBV5-1 with TRBJ2-1; D gene unclear. The germline V gene has CDR1 SGHRS and CDR2 YFSETQ. The CDR3 contains 14 residues. Trimming pared 4 bases from V and 0 bases from J, leaving 8 bases between. The CDR3 loop reads CASSLRSSYNEQFF. The CDR3 nucleotides read TGCGCCAGCAGCCTCAGAAGCTCCTACAATGAGCAGTTCTTC.

The gene calls are TRBV28 and TRBJ2-7, with D tentatively TRBD2 (5 bases). The CDR3 sequence is 13 residues long. V was clipped by 3 bases and J by 6 bases, with 12 bases between them. Germline loops: CDR1 MDHEN, CDR2 SYDVKM. The DNA of the CDR3 is TGTGCCAGCAGTTTGCCAGGTGCGGGCGAGCAGTACTTC. Its translation is CASSLPGAGEQYF. The entire variable domain, with the rest obtained from reference TRBV28 and TRBJ2-7, is as follows: DVKVTQSSRYLVKRTGEKVFLECVQDMDHENMFWYRQDPGLGLRLIYFSYDVKMKEKGDIPEGYSVSREKKERFSLILESASTNQTSMYLCASSLPGAGEQYFGPGTRLTVT.

V gene TRBV7-3 combines with J gene TRBJ1-1; 7 bases are a match to TRBD1. This CDR3 spans 14 amino acids. Germline CDR1 SGHTA, CDR2 FQGTGA. Unmatched junction bases numbered 6, after V lost 5 bases and J lost 3 bases. The CDR3 sequence is CASSHQGEDTEAFF. The CDR3 DNA reads TGTGCCAGCAGCCACCAGGGGGAGGACACTGAAGCTTTCTTT.

The V gene is TRBV6-6, the J gene TRBJ2-1; 8 nucleotides line up with TRBD2. The CDR3 loop spans 13 amino acids. The germline V gene has CDR1 MNHNY and CDR2 SVGAGI (reference sequence). Trimming at V came to 2 bases and at J to 14 bases, leaving 8 bases not matched to a gene. CDR3 sequence (DNA): TGTGCCAGCAGTTACGGGCCCGGGACTAGAGAGTTCTTC. Its translation is CASSYGPGTREFF.

V is TRBV27 and J is TRBJ2-1; D gene uncertain. Germline loops: CDR1 MNHEY, CDR2 SMNVEV (reference sequence). This CDR3 has 14 residues. V was shortened by 6 bases and J by 0 bases, with 9 bases between the two germline ends. The chain's CDR3 is CASSHSSSYNEQFF. The CDR3 nucleotides are TGTGCCAGCAGCCATAGTAGCTCCTACAATGAGCAGTTCTTC.

The chain joins TRBV30 to TRBJ1-2, with 8 bases fitting TRBD1. This CDR3 has 17 amino acids. Germline lookup yields CDR1 GTSNPN and CDR2 SVGIG (reference sequence). Trimming at V came to 4 bases and at J to 8 bases, leaving 21 bases not matched to a gene. CDR3 nucleotide sequence: TGTGCCTGGACGAGGGGGACAGGAAGGGTAATAACTATCGGCTACACCTTC. Translation: CAWTRGTGRVITIGYTF.

The chain joins TRBV29-1 to TRBJ2-4, with D possibly being TRBD2 (5 bases). V lost 1 base and J 6 bases, leaving 13 bases between the germline ends. Germline V gene sequence: CDR1 SQVTM, CDR2 ANQGSEA. CDR3 length: 14 amino acids. The CDR3 region has the DNA TGCAGCGTTGAAGGGGGAGTAGGGAGAAACATTCAGTACTTC. This codes for CSVEGGVGRNIQYF.

The chain couples TRBV6-5 to TRBJ2-7, with 14 nucleotides matching TRBD2. The CDR3 length is 15 residues. The trim removed 3 bases at V and 7 bases at J, leaving 5 bases unmatched. Germline V gene data show CDR1 as MNHEY and CDR2 as SVGAGI. CDR3 loop: CASSYSGLAGDEQYF. The DNA of the CDR3 is TGTGCCAGCAGTTATTCGGGACTAGCGGGAGATGAGCAGTACTTC.

The chain recombines TRBV5-1 with TRBJ2-1; D is possibly TRBD1 (5 bases). The CDR3 loop spans 14 amino acids. V lost 0 bases, J lost 14 bases, and 18 bases lay in between. Per the germline V gene, CDR1 is SGHRS and CDR2 is YFSETQ. CDR3 sequence: CASSLAGQLVHKFF. CDR3 sequence (DNA): TGCGCCAGCAGCTTGGCCGGACAACTGGTCCATAAGTTCTTC.